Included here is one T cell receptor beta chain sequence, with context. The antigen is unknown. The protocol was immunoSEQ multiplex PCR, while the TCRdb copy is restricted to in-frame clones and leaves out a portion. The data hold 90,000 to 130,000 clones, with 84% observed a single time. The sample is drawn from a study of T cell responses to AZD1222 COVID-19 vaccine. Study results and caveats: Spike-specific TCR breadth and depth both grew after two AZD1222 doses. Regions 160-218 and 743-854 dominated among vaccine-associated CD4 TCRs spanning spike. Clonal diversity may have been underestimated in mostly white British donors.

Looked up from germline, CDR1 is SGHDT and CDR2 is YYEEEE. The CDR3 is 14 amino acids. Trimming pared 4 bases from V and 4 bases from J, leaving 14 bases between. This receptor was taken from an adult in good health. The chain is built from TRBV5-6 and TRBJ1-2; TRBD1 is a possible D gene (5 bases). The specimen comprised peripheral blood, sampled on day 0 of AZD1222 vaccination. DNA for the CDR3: TGTGCCAGCAGCCCTAGGGGTACCGGCTATGGCTACACCTTC. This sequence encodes CASSPRGTGYGYTF.